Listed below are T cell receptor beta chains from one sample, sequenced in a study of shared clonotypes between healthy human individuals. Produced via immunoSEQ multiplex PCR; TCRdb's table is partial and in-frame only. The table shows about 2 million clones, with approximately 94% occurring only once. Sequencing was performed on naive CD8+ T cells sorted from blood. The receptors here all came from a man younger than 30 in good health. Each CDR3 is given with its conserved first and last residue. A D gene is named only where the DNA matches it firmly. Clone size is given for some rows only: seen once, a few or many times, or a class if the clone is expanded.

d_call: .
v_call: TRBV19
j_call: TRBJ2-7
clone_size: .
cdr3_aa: CASSIRETYEQYF
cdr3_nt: TGTGCCAGTAGTATCCGGGAGACCTACGAGCAGTACTTC

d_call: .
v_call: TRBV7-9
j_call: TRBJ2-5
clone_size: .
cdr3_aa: CASSLEKYQETQYF
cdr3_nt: TGTGCCAGCAGCTTAGAGAAGTACCAAGAGACCCAGTACTTC

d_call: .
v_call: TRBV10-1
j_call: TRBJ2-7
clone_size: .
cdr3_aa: CASSESGVGIYEQYF
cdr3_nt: TGCGCCAGCAGTGAGTCAGGAGTAGGGATCTACGAGCAGTACTTC

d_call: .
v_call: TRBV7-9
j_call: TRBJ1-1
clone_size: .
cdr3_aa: CASRWGETEAFF
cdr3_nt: TGTGCCAGCAGGTGGGGGGAGACTGAAGCTTTCTTT

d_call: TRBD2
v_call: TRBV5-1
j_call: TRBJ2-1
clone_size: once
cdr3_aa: CASSLEVAGQDEQFF
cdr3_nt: TGCGCCAGCAGCTTGGAGGTAGCGGGACAAGATGAGCAGTTCTTC

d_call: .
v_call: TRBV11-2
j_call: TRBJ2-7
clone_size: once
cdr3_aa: CASRLRGWEQYF
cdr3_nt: TGTGCCAGCAGGCTGAGGGGTTGGGAGCAGTACTTC

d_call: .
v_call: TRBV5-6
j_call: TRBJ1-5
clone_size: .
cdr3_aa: CASSLQGGPQHF
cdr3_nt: TGTGCCAGCAGCTTACAGGGTGGGCCCCAGCATTTT

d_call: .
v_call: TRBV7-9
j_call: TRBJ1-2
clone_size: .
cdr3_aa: CASSPDSYNYGYTF
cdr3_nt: TGTGCCAGCAGCCCGGACAGCTATAACTATGGCTACACCTTC

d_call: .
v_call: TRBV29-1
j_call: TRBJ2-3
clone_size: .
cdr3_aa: CSVSQTAGGRLDTQYF
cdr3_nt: TGCAGCGTTTCCCAGACAGCCGGGGGAAGACTAGATACGCAGTATTTT

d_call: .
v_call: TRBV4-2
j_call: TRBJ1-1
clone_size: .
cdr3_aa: CASSQDSQGWPEAFF
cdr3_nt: TGTGCCAGCAGCCAAGATTCACAGGGATGGCCTGAAGCTTTCTTT

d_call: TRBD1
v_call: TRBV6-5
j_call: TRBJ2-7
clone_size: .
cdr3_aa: CASSSADRFGHEQYF
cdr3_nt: TGTGCCAGCAGTTCCGCGGACAGGTTCGGACACGAGCAGTACTTC

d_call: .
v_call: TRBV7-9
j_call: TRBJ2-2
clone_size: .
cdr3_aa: CASSLSTRGNTGELFF
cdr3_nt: TGTGCCAGCAGTCTCTCGACCAGGGGGAACACCGGGGAGCTGTTTTTT

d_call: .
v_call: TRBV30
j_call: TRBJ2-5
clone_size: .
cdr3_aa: CAWSEYLETQYF
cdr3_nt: TGTGCCTGGAGTGAATATTTGGAGACCCAGTACTTC

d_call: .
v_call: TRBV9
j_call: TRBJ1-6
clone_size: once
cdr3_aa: CASSLTEDNSPLHF
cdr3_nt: TGTGCCAGCAGCTTGACGGAAGACAATTCACCCCTCCACTTT

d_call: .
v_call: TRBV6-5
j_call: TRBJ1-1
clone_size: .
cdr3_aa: CASSPGTPNTEAFF
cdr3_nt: TGTGCCAGCAGCCCCGGCACACCGAACACTGAAGCTTTCTTT

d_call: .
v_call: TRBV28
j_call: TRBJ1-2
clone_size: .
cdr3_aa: CASSLVPATSYGYTF
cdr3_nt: TGTGCCAGCAGTTTAGTCCCCGCAACCAGCTATGGCTACACCTTC

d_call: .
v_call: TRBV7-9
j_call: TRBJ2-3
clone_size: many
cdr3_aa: CASSLARPVAVGSTDTQYF
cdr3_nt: TGTGCCAGCAGCTTAGCGCGTCCCGTAGCGGTGGGAAGCACAGATACGCAGTATTTT

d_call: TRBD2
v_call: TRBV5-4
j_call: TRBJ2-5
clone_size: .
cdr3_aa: CASNEAGVDQYF
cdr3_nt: TGTGCCAGCAACGAAGCGGGGGTGGACCAGTACTTC

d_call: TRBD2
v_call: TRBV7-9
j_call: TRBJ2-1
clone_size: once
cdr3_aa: CASSARLAGVASMDNEQFF
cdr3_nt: TGTGCCAGCAGCGCCCGACTAGCGGGAGTAGCAAGTATGGACAATGAGCAGTTCTTC

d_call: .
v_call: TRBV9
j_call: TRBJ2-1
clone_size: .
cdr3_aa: CASSKLTASSYNEQFF
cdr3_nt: TGTGCCAGCAGCAAACTTACAGCGAGCTCCTACAATGAGCAGTTCTTC

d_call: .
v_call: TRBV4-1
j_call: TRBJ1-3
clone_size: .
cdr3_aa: CASSPPWASSGNTIYF
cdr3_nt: TGCGCCAGCAGCCCCCCTTGGGCAAGCTCTGGAAACACCATATATTTT

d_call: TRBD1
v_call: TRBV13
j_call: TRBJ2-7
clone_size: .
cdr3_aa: CASSPGGTGALYEQYF
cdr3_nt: TGTGCCAGCAGCCCAGGGGGGACAGGGGCTCTCTACGAGCAGTACTTC

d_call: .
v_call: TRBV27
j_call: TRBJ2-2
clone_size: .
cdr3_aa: CASSLFRPNTGELFF
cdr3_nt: TGTGCCAGCAGTTTATTCAGACCGAACACCGGGGAGCTGTTTTTT

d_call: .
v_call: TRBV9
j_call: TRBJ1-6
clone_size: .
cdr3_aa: CASSLTNGGSPLHF
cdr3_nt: TGTGCCAGCAGCCTAACCAATGGCGGTTCACCCCTCCACTTT

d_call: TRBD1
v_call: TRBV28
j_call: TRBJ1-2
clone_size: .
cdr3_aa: CASSAAVGQGARGYGYTF
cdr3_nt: TGTGCCAGCAGTGCCGCCGTGGGACAGGGGGCGAGGGGCTATGGCTACACCTTC

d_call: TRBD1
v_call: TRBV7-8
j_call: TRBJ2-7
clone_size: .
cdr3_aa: CASSLAEGADGFYEQYF
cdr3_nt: TGTGCCAGCAGCTTAGCAGAGGGGGCGGACGGATTCTACGAGCAGTACTTC

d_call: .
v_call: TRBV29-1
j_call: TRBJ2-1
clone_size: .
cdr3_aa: CSVKGGRSSSYNEQFF
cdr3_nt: TGCAGCGTGAAAGGGGGACGGTCGAGCTCCTACAATGAGCAGTTCTTC

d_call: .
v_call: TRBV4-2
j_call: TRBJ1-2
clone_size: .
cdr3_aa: CASSRRAGDDSGYTF
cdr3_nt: TGTGCCAGCAGCAGAAGGGCAGGGGATGATAGTGGCTACACCTTC

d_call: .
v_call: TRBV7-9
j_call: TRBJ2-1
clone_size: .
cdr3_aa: CASSFEGSYNEQFF
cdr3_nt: TGTGCCAGCAGCTTCGAGGGCTCCTACAATGAGCAGTTCTTC

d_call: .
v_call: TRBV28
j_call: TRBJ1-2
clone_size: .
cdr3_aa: CASKRLSFNYGYTF
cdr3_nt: TGTGCCAGCAAAAGACTATCCTTTAACTATGGCTACACCTTC